The present TCR beta chain was sequenced within a study of blood T cell repertoires in COVID-19. Study-wide background: Spain, Italy and the United States supplied samples that represented acute and convalescent COVID-19. Sample material is recorded as cDNA or gDNA derived from T cells, B-cell-depleted T cells, or PBMCs.

Study processing details: Reference gene primer amplification gave nucleated cell count estimates. Sequencing used immunoSEQ multiplex PCR; TCRdb keeps in-frame clones, though not all of them. From that table come the V and J calls and clone size; the DNA was used to work out D and trimming. This table has about 220,000 clones, roughly nine tenths appearing once. CDR3 length: 14 residues. V was clipped by 4 bases and J by 5 bases, with 15 bases between them. The germline gives CDR1 SGDLS, CDR2 YYNGEE. The chain employs TRBV9 and TRBJ2-5; D is undetermined. Specimen: peripheral blood. This TCR was recovered from a man between 40 and 49 years old with active or convalescent COVID-19. The CDR3 nucleotides read TGTGCCAGCAGCACGAGTAGGCCCGGGGAGACCCAGTACTTC. Translated: CASSTSRPGETQYF.